Following are 8 T cell receptor beta chains from one sample sequenced in a study of shared clonotypes between healthy human individuals. The naive CD8 population came from CD45RO-negative cells selected for CCR7, without terminally differentiated effector memory CD45RA+ cells. The repertoire was sequenced with immunoSEQ multiplex PCR; TCRdb's copy has only in-frame clones and lacks some. The table records roughly 2 million clones, less than 95% of them present only once. Sequences were obtained from naive CD8+ T cells sorted from blood. These receptors were taken from a young man in good health.

This chain links TRBV7-9 with TRBJ1-2; TRBD1 agrees at 12 bases. J was trimmed by 3 bases and V by 5 bases; bases with no gene match: 4. Germline CDR1 is SEHNR and CDR2 is FQNEAQ (reference sequence). CDR3 length: 15 amino acids. In nucleotides, the CDR3 is TGTGCCAGCAGCCCGGGGACAGGGGGCTACTATGGCTACACCTTC. It encodes CASSPGTGGYYGYTF. The full variable domain, rest sourced from reference TRBV7-9 and TRBJ1-2, is DTGVSQNPRHKITKRGQNVTFRCDPISEHNRLYWYRQTLGQGPEFLTYFQNEAQLEKSRLLSDRFSAERPKGSFSTLEIQRTEQGDSAMYLCASSPGTGGYYGYTFGSGTRLTVV.

The chain combines TRBV7-6 with TRBJ2-7; the D gene is possibly TRBD2 (5 bases). With 2 bases removed from V and 3 bases from J, the gap between germline ends came to 14 bases. The CDR3 has 15 residues. Germline V gene data show CDR1 as SGHVS and CDR2 as FNYEAQ. The CDR3 is CASSLRPPGDYEQYF. Written as DNA, the CDR3 is TGTGCCAGCAGCTTAAGACCGCCCGGGGACTACGAGCAGTACTTC. Drawing the rest from reference TRBV7-6 and TRBJ2-7, the complete variable domain is GAGVSQSPRYKVTKRGQDVALRCDPISGHVSLYWYRQALGQGPEFLTYFNYEAQQDKSGLPNDRFSAERPEGSISTLTIQRTEQRDSAMYRCASSLRPPGDYEQYFGPGTRLTVT.

This chain joins TRBV9 and TRBJ2-1; TRBD1 matches at 9 bases. This CDR3 is built from 16 residues. Germline loops: CDR1 SGDLS, CDR2 YYNGEE. After removal of 4 bases from V and 6 bases from J, the junction contained 11 bases not matched to a gene. This CDR3 is CASSLWTGEGPNEQFF. The CDR3 bases are TGTGCCAGCAGCTTATGGACAGGGGAGGGCCCCAATGAGCAGTTCTTC.

The chain combines TRBV30 with TRBJ1-3; no firm D call. Germline loops: CDR1 GTSNPN, CDR2 SVGIG (reference sequence). The V gene lost 5 bases and the J gene lost 1 base, with 9 bases spanning the gap. The CDR3 covers 13 residues. CDR3 sequence reads: CAWADDSGNTIYF. CDR3 coding DNA: TGTGCCTGGGCCGACGATTCTGGAAACACCATATATTTT.

The chain is built from TRBV7-2 and TRBJ2-7; TRBD2 aligns across 12 bases. The J segment lost 3 bases and the V segment lost 4 bases, leaving 4 bases of the junction unmatched. The CDR3 runs to 15 residues. Per the germline V gene, CDR1 is SGHTA and CDR2 is FQGNSA. The DNA of the CDR3 is TGTGCCAGCAGCTCGACTAGCGGGAGTAACTACGAGCAGTACTTC. Translation: CASSSTSGSNYEQYF.

Concerning this clone: Different DNA sequences within this sample yield the same CDR3. The CDR3: CASSITSGDYEQYF. CDR3 coding DNA: TGTGCCAGTAGTATAACTAGCGGGGACTACGAGCAGTACTTC. The V and J genes are TRBV19 and TRBJ2-7; 10 bases are shared with TRBD2. Germline V gives CDR1 LNHDA, CDR2 SQIVND (reference sequence). The junction had 1 base not matched to a gene; V was cut back by 2 bases and J by 3 bases. This CDR3 is built from 14 residues. Full variable domain (rest looked up from reference TRBV19 and TRBJ2-7): DGGITQSPKYLFRKEGQNVTLSCEQNLNHDAMYWYRQDPGQGLRLIYYSQIVNDFQKGDIAEGYSVSREKKESFPLTVTSAQKNPTAFYLCASSITSGDYEQYFGPGTRLTVT.

About this clone: Other DNA sequences in the same sample also yield this CDR3. V is TRBV19 and J is TRBJ2-5; 8 nucleotides align to TRBD1. Trimming cost V 5 bases and J 3 bases; bases outside gene matches: 2. Germline assignment: CDR1 LNHDA and CDR2 SQIVND (reference sequence). CDR3 length: 13 residues. The CDR3, as DNA: TGTGCCAGTAGTGCGGACAGGGAAGAGACCCAGTACTTC. The encoded protein is CASSADREETQYF.

This clone was seen more than once but under ten times. The sample carries other DNA sequences with the same CDR3. The gene calls are TRBV6-5 and TRBJ2-3; D is undetermined. Germline V gene lookup returns CDR1 MNHEY and CDR2 SVGAGI. The CDR3 contains 11 residues. The V end lost 3 bases, the J end lost 5 bases, and 3 bases lay between the germline ends. In DNA form, the CDR3 reads TGTGCCAGCAGTTATGGAGATACGCAGTATTTT. It yields the protein CASSYGDTQYF.